The 30 T cell receptor beta chains reported below all come from one sample, sequenced in a study of cytomegalovirus exposure and HLA in healthy donors. PCR primers comprised 60 Vbeta and 13 Jbeta primers. The data were produced by immunoSEQ multiplex PCR, yet TCRdb's version contains in-frame clones alone and is incomplete. The table has approximately 220,000 clones, about 77% seen once. The specimen was PBMCs. The receptors originated from a woman aged 30 to 39 in good health and CMV-seronegative.

This clone has just a few counts. V is TRBV6-5 and J is TRBJ1-1; D might be TRBD1 (5 bases). Germline CDR1 reads MNHEY; CDR2 reads SVGAGI. Trimming left V 5 bases short and J 4 bases short, with 14 bases between. This CDR3 region has 14 residues. CDR3 protein: CASSRPQAFTEAFF. The CDR3 region has the DNA TGTGCCAGCAGTCGTCCACAGGCTTTCACTGAAGCTTTCTTT.

This clone was counted a few times. The chain combines TRBV7-8 with TRBJ1-3; D is possibly TRBD1 (5 bases). The CDR3 loop spans 16 amino acids. From germline, CDR1 is SGHVS and CDR2 FQNEAQ. V was clipped by 3 bases and J by 4 bases, with 16 bases between them. CDR3 nucleotide sequence: TGTGCCAGCAGCTTCCCTCCCCAGGGTGCAGGAAACACCATATATTTT. It encodes CASSFPPQGAGNTIYF.

A word on this clone: Relative to the germline gene, one junction end is altered; a read error may explain this. The chain couples TRBV5-1 to TRBJ2-7; 10 nucleotides line up with TRBD1. The CDR3 contains 15 residues. The germline V gene encodes CDR1 SGHRS and CDR2 YFSETQ. The CDR3 loop reads CASSIPGTGAPNGDF. DNA of the CDR3: TGCGCCAGCAGCATTCCCGGGACAGGGGCCCCTAATGGGGACTTC. Using reference TRBV5-1 and TRBJ2-7 for the parts outside the CDR3, the full variable domain is KAGVTQTPRYLIKTRGQQVTLSCSPISGHRSVSWYQQTPGQGLQFLFEYFSETQRNKGNFPGRFSGRQFSNSRSEMNVSTLELGDSALYLCASSIPGTGAPNGDFGPGTRLTVT.

The J gene is TRBJ2-3, the V gene TRBV9; D perhaps matches TRBD2 (6 bases). The CDR3 is 16 residues long. Per germline, CDR1 SGDLS and CDR2 YYNGEE. Deletions cut 1 base from V and 3 bases from J, with 15 bases between. CDR3 coding DNA: TGTGCCAGCAGCGTAACAGAGGGACTTGAGACAGATACGCAGTATTTT. This encodes CASSVTEGLETDTQYF.

The rearrangement joins TRBV6-5 to TRBJ1-1, with a weak D call TRBD1 (5 bases). The V end lost 7 bases, the J end lost 0 bases, and 12 bases lay between the germline ends. This CDR3 has 14 amino acids. The germline V gene has CDR1 MNHEY and CDR2 SVGAGI. CDR3 in DNA: TGTGCCAGCACTCAGGGTTACATGAACACTGAAGCTTTCTTT. Translating gives CASTQGYMNTEAFF.

This clone was seen a few times. In DNA, the CDR3 is TGCGCCAGCAGTGGATCAGGATCCGGGGAGCTGTTTTTT. Its translation is CASSGSGSGELFF. The chain recombines TRBV10-1 with TRBJ2-2; unclear D gene. Germline CDR1 WNHNN, CDR2 SYGVQD (reference sequence). The V end lost 4 bases, the J end lost 6 bases, and 9 bases lay between the germline ends. This CDR3 contains 13 residues.

DNA for the CDR3: TGTGCTAGTGGTGCAAACACAGGGGATCAGCCCCAGCATTTT. This codes for CASGANTGDQPQHF. The chain joins TRBV12-5 to TRBJ1-5, with 7 nucleotides matching TRBD1. There are 14 residues in the CDR3. Germline assignment: CDR1 LGHNT and CDR2 FRNRAP. Trimming took 5 bases from V and 5 from J; bases not matched to a gene: 6.

This clone occurred a few times. The chain links TRBV6-6 to TRBJ2-7; 9 bases map to TRBD1. This CDR3 has 14 amino acids. Trimming took 5 bases from V and 2 from J; bases not matched to a gene: 4. Germline-derived CDR1 and CDR2 are MNHNY and SVGAGI (reference sequence). The CDR3 protein is CASSPGTGPYEQYF. As DNA, the CDR3 is TGTGCCAGCAGTCCCGGGACAGGGCCCTACGAGCAGTACTTC.

The CDR3 reads CASSLHSLDTEAFF. In nucleotides, the CDR3 is TGTGCCAGCAGCTTGCACAGCTTGGACACTGAAGCTTTCTTT. The chain is built from TRBV5-4 and TRBJ1-1; no clear D. Per germline, CDR1 SGHNT and CDR2 YYREEE (reference sequence). The CDR3 has 14 residues. V was clipped by 1 base and J by 3 bases, with 10 bases between them.

The chain combines TRBV11-2 with TRBJ2-5; D is perhaps TRBD2 (6 bases). This CDR3 has 16 amino acids. V was shortened by 5 bases and J by 4 bases, with 20 bases between the two germline ends. The germline V gene has CDR1 SGHAT and CDR2 FQNNGV. The DNA of the CDR3 is TGTGCCAGCAGCCCCGGTAGGACTACTCCCAGAGAGACCCAGTACTTC. This gives the protein CASSPGRTTPRETQYF.

The chain couples TRBV21-1 to TRBJ2-1; no DNA check was done on the table's D call, TRBD2. TRBV21-1 is flagged as a pseudogene. The CDR3 totals 10 residues. The CDR3 sequence is CASYRDEQFF. CDR3 DNA: TGTGCCAGCTACCGAGATGAGCAGTTCTTC.

This chain connects TRBV18 to TRBJ1-1; D is unclear. The ends were cut back, 2 bases at V and 3 bases at J, with 10 bases in the middle. The CDR3 loop spans 14 amino acids. The germline V gene encodes CDR1 KGHSH and CDR2 LQKENI. The CDR3 spells CASSPSPGHTEAFF. CDR3 coding DNA: TGTGCCAGCTCACCAAGCCCTGGGCACACTGAAGCTTTCTTT.

This clone was counted between two and nine times. V and J are TRBV30 and TRBJ1-5; 8 bases agree with TRBD1. The V gene's germline CDR1 is GTSNPN and CDR2 SVGIG (reference sequence). CDR3 size: 17 residues. The trim removed 0 bases at V and 0 bases at J, leaving 7 bases unmatched. DNA for the CDR3: TGTGCCTGGAGTGTAGGATACAGGGGGAATAGCAATCAGCCCCAGCATTTT. Its translation is CAWSVGYRGNSNQPQHF.

V usage is TRBV7-3 and J usage is TRBJ2-3, with 7 bases fitting TRBD2. The V gene end was trimmed by 1 base and the J gene end by 5 bases; junction bases not matched to a gene: 9. CDR3 length: 16 amino acids. The V gene's germline CDR1 is SGHTA and CDR2 FQGTGA. This CDR3 is CASSLNPLAAGDTQYF. CDR3 DNA: TGTGCCAGCAGCTTAAATCCGCTAGCGGCGGGAGATACGCAGTATTTT. Full variable domain (missing parts from reference TRBV7-3 and TRBJ2-3): GAGVSQTPSNKVTEKGKYVELRCDPISGHTALYWYRQSLGQGPEFLIYFQGTGAADDSGLPNDRFFAVRPEGSVSTLKIQRTERGDSAVYLCASSLNPLAAGDTQYFGPGTRLTVL.

As to this clone: Germline is not matched at one junction end, which may reflect a read error. V and J are TRBV5-4 and TRBJ2-5; 8 nucleotides align to TRBD1. Germline CDR1 is SGHNT and CDR2 is YYREEE (reference sequence). This CDR3 has 14 residues. CDR3 DNA: TGTGCCAGCGGCTTGACAGGGGCGGAAGAGACCCAGTACTTC. Protein product: CASGLTGAEETQYF.

The chain has TRBV30 and TRBJ2-5; TRBD2 aligns across 10 bases. Per the germline V gene, CDR1 is GTSNPN and CDR2 is SVGIG (reference sequence). The V gene end was trimmed by 1 base and the J gene end by 4 bases; junction bases not matched to a gene: 3. The CDR3 is made up of 14 amino acids. Here the CDR3 DNA reads TGTGCCTGGAGTGCCGGGACTAGCGTAGAGACCCAGTACTTC. The encoded protein is CAWSAGTSVETQYF.

This clone has only a few counts. This chain uses TRBV7-8 with TRBJ1-2; TRBD1 matches 10 bases. CDR3 length: 14 residues. The V and J ends lost 4 bases and 7 bases, in that order; junction bases with no gene match: 6. Germline V gene lookup returns CDR1 SGHVS and CDR2 FQNEAQ. For the CDR3, the DNA is TGTGCCAGCAGCTCTGGGACAGGGGCGGCTGGCTACACCTTC. It is translated as CASSSGTGAAGYTF.

The CDR3, as DNA: TGTGCCAGCAGCTTAGGGGTGCCAGGGGAAACTAATGAAAAACTGTTTTTT. Residues: CASSLGVPGETNEKLFF. The J gene is TRBJ1-4, the V gene TRBV7-8, with D perhaps TRBD1 (6 bases). V lost 1 base to trimming and J lost 1 base, with 13 bases between them. The germline V gene encodes CDR1 SGHVS and CDR2 FQNEAQ. This CDR3 comprises 17 residues. The full variable domain, its missing parts supplied by reference TRBV7-8 and TRBJ1-4, is GAGVSQSPRYKVAKRGQDVALRCDPISGHVSLFWYQQALGQGPEFLTYFQNEAQLDKSGLPSDRFFAERPEGSVSTLKIQRTQQEDSAVYLCASSLGVPGETNEKLFFGSGTQLSVL.

V is TRBV25-1 and J is TRBJ2-3; TRBD2 aligns across 7 bases. V lost 8 bases to trimming and J lost 4 bases; unmatched junction nucleotides: 12. Germline-derived CDR1 and CDR2 are MGHDK and SYGVNS. CDR3 length equals 15 residues. The CDR3 DNA reads as TGTGCCAGCGTCATGGTGGGAGGGCACGCAGATACGCAGTATTTT. Translation gives CASVMVGGHADTQYF.

This chain uses TRBV19 with TRBJ1-1; 9 nucleotides line up with TRBD1. V gave up 6 bases and J gave up 5 bases; unmatched junction bases: 7. The CDR3 is 14 residues long. Germline values: CDR1 LNHDA, CDR2 SQIVND (reference sequence). The CDR3 loop is CASSMDRGWTEAFF. CDR3 in DNA: TGTGCCAGTAGCATGGACAGGGGCTGGACTGAAGCTTTCTTT.

The chain employs TRBV4-1 and TRBJ2-1; D perhaps matches TRBD1 (6 bases). CDR1 MGHRA and CDR2 YSYEKL come from the germline V gene. Trimming took 0 bases from V and 0 from J, leaving 18 bases between them. The CDR3 extends over 19 amino acids. This CDR3 is CASSQETGMVQGSYNEQFF. DNA for the CDR3: TGCGCCAGCAGCCAAGAAACGGGAATGGTACAGGGCTCCTACAATGAGCAGTTCTTC.

The chain joins TRBV5-4 to TRBJ1-6, with a tentative D call TRBD1 (5 bases). This CDR3 has 15 amino acids. Germline V gene data show CDR1 as SGHNT and CDR2 as YYREEE (reference sequence). V lost 2 bases and J lost 10, with 16 bases in between. CDR3 coding DNA: TGTGCCAGCAGCTTCGGGACTCAATTAGGGTCACCCCTCCACTTT. It translates to CASSFGTQLGSPLHF.

The chain carries TRBV11-2 and TRBJ1-1, with no clear D. V was clipped by 5 bases and J by 0 bases, with 7 bases between them. This CDR3 has 13 residues. CDR1 is SGHAT, CDR2 FQNNGV, per germline. The CDR3 region is CASSGTLNTEAFF. DNA for the CDR3: TGTGCCAGCAGCGGCACACTGAACACTGAAGCTTTCTTT.

This CDR3 is CASSYSQVDVRGYTF. The CDR3 coding sequence is TGTGCCAGCAGTTACTCGCAGGTTGATGTTCGCGGCTACACCTTC. This chain uses TRBV6-5 with TRBJ1-2; D is unresolved. The CDR3 loop spans 15 amino acids. The germline V gene encodes CDR1 MNHEY and CDR2 SVGAGI. V lost 0 bases and J 8 bases, leaving 16 bases between the germline ends.

This clone was recorded only once. The rearrangement joins TRBV6-1 to TRBJ1-6, with D unclear. V gave up 8 bases and J gave up 10 bases, with 15 bases separating them. Germline CDR1 MNHNS, CDR2 SASEGT. There are 13 residues in the CDR3. CDR3 sequence: CASEGRAGSPLHF. The CDR3, as DNA: TGTGCCAGCGAGGGCCGGGCAGGATCACCCCTCCACTTT.

The CDR3 here is CAWGGQRGTEAFF. CDR3 sequence (DNA): TGTGCCTGGGGCGGACAACGGGGGACTGAAGCTTTCTTT. The chain carries TRBV30 and TRBJ1-1; TRBD1 is a possible D gene (5 bases). This CDR3 comprises 13 residues. The germline V gene encodes CDR1 GTSNPN and CDR2 SVGIG (reference sequence). Trimming removed 5 bases from V and 5 bases from J, with 15 bases in between.

The chain employs TRBV6-1 and TRBJ2-7, with 8 bases matching TRBD2. CDR1 is MNHNS and CDR2 is SASEGT in the germline V gene. CDR3 length: 14 residues. V was clipped by 7 bases and J by 2 bases; unmatched bases: 7. This chain's CDR3 is CASNIAGSAYEQYF. CDR3 DNA: TGTGCCAGCAACATAGCGGGGTCTGCCTACGAGCAGTACTTC.

This chain links TRBV30 with TRBJ1-2; a weak D match, TRBD1 (5 bases). This CDR3 region has 14 residues. CDR1 GTSNPN and CDR2 SVGIG come from the germline V gene (reference sequence). Trimming cost V 3 bases and J 7 bases, with 18 bases left between them. In nucleotides, the CDR3 is TGTGCCTGGAGCCCCTTGCGGGGGGTAAGTGGCTACACCTTC. This codes for CAWSPLRGVSGYTF.

The chain carries TRBV6-4 and TRBJ2-7; unclear D gene. Germline V CDR1 and CDR2: MRHNA, SNTAGT. The germline V and J ends were trimmed by 5 bases and 6 bases, with 14 bases remaining between them. The CDR3 has 13 residues. The CDR3 sequence: CASSYDDGGEQYF. The CDR3 DNA follows: TGTGCCAGCAGTTATGACGACGGCGGCGAGCAGTACTTC.

This clone occurred once. The rearrangement uses TRBV7-9 and TRBJ2-3; perhaps TRBD2 as D (7 bases). The CDR3 is made up of 15 amino acids. The ends were cut back, 4 bases at V and 0 bases at J, with 11 bases in the middle. Per germline, CDR1 SEHNR and CDR2 FQNEAQ (reference sequence). The CDR3 DNA reads as TGTGCCAGCAGCTGGGGGGGCCGGAGCACAGATACGCAGTATTTT. Translated: CASSWGGRSTDTQYF.